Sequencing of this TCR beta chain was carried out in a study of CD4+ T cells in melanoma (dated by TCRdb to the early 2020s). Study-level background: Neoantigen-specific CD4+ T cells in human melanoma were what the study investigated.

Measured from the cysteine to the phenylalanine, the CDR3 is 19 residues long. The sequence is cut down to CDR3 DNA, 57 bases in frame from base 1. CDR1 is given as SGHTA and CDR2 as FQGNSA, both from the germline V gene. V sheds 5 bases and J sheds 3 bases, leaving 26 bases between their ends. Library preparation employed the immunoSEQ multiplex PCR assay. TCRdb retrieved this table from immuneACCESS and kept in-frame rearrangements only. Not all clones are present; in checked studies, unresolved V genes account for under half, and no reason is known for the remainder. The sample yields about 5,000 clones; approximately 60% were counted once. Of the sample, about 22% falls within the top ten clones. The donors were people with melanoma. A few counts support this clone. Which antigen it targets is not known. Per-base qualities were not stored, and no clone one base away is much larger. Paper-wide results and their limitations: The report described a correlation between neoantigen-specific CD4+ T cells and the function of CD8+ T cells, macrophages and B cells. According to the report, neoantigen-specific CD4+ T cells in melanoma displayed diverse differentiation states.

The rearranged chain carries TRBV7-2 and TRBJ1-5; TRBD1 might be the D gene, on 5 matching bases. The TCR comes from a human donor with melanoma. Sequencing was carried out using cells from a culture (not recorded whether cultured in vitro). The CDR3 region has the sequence CASSSGLGIRGYNNQPQHF. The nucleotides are TGTGCCAGCAGCAGCGGACTCGGAATTAGGGGTTATAACAATCAGCCCCAGCATTTT.